What follows is one TCR beta chain and its context. This CDR3 has 13 residues. Germline-derived CDR1 and CDR2 are KGHSH and LQKENI. The trim removed 5 bases at V and 9 bases at J, leaving 6 bases unmatched. This sample was included in a study of blood T cell repertoires in COVID-19. Looking at the study overall: T cells, B-cell-depleted T cells, or PBMCs provided the cDNA or gDNA that served as material.

Authors' processing steps: Amplifying reference gene primers gave estimates of nucleated cell counts. TCRdb's copy holds only in-frame clones and misses some; the assay was immunoSEQ multiplex PCR. From that table come the V and J calls and clone size; the DNA was used to work out D and trimming. The sample records 50,000 or so clones, 85% to 90% being singletons. The TCR was taken from a human donor in a cohort sampled during active COVID-19. Sequencing was done on a sample of peripheral blood. The genes are TRBV18 and TRBJ2-1; TRBD1 matches 8 bases. This CDR3 reads CASSTGQGSEQFF. The CDR3 DNA sequence: TGTGCCAGCTCAACCGGACAGGGTAGTGAGCAGTTCTTC. Full variable domain (rest looked up from reference TRBV18 and TRBJ2-1): NAGVMQNPRHLVRRRGQEARLRCSPMKGHSHVYWYRQLPEEGLKFMVYLQKENIIDESGMPKERFSAEFPKEGPSILRIQQVVRGDSAAYFCASSTGQGSEQFFGPGTRLTVL.